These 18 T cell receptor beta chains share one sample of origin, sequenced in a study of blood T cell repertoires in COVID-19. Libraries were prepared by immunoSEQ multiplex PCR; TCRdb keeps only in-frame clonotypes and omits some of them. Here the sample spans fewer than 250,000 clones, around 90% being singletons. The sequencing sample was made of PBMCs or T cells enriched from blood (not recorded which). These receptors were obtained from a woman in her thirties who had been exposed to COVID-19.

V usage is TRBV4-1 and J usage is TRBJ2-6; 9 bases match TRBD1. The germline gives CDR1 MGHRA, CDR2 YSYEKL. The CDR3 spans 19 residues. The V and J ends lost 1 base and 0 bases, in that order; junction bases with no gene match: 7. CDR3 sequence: CASSQGRDRANSGANVLTF. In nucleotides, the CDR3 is TGCGCCAGCAGCCAAGGGCGGGACAGGGCGAACTCTGGGGCCAACGTCCTGACTTTC.

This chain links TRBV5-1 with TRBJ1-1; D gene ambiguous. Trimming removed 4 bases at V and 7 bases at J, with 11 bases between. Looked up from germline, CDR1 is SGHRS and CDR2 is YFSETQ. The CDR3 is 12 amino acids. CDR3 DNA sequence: TGCGCCAGCAGCCCAGGTCCCCTTGAAGCTTTCTTT. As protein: CASSPGPLEAFF.

DNA for the CDR3: TGTGCCAGCAGGGCTGGGGGTAGCGGATACAATGAGCAGTTCTTC. It encodes CASRAGGSGYNEQFF. The rearrangement joins TRBV6-1 to TRBJ2-1; tentative D call: TRBD2 (6 bases). Germline-derived CDR1 and CDR2 are MNHNS and SASEGT. CDR3 length equals 15 residues. Trimming stripped 6 bases from V and 4 bases from J, with 16 bases between.

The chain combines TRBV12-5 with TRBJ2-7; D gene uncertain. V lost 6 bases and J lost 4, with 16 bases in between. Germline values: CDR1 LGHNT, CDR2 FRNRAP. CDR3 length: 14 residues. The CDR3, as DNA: TGTGCTAGTGGGAGCGTCCCGACCCTTTACGAGCAGTACTTC. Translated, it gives CASGSVPTLYEQYF. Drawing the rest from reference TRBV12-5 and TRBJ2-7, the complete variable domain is DARVTQTPRHKVTEMGQEVTMRCQPILGHNTVFWYRQTMMQGLELLAYFRNRAPLDDSGMPKDRFSAEMPDATLATLKIQPSEPRDSAVYFCASGSVPTLYEQYFGPGTRLTVT.

The CDR3 nucleotides are TGTGCCAACCGACAGGGCCTTGCTAACTATGGCTACACCTTC. This gives the protein CANRQGLANYGYTF. The chain uses TRBV2 and TRBJ1-2, with TRBD1 matching over 7 bases. This CDR3 region has 14 residues. With 10 bases clipped from V and 0 bases from J, the junction kept 8 bases outside the gene matches. Germline V gene lookup returns CDR1 SNHLY and CDR2 FYNNEI.

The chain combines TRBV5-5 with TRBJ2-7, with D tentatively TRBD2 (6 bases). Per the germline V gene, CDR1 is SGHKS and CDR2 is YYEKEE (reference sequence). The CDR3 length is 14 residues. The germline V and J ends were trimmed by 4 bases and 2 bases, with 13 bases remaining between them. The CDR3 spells CASSGGLAAYEQYF. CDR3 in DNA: TGTGCCAGCAGCGGGGGACTGGCCGCCTACGAGCAGTACTTC.

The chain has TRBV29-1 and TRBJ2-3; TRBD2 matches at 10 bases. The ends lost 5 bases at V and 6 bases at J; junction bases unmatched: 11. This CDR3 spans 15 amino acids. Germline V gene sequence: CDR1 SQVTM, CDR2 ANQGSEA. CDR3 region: CSVSWLLAGVDTQYF. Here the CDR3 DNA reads TGCAGCGTTTCTTGGCTTCTAGCGGGAGTCGATACGCAGTATTTT.

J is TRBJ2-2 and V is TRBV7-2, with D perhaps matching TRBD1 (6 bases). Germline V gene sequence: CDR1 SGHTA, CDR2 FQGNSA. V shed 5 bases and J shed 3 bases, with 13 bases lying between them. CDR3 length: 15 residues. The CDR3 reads CASSPFQGYTGELFF. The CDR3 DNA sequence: TGTGCCAGCAGCCCTTTCCAGGGGTACACCGGGGAGCTGTTTTTT.

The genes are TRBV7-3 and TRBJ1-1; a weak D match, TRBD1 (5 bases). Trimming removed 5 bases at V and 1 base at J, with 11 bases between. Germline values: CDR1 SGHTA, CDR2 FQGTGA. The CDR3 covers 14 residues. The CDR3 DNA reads TGTGCCAGCAGCCTACAGGTGGCGAACACTGAAGCTTTCTTT. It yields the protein CASSLQVANTEAFF. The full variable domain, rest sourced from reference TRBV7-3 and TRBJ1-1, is GAGVSQTPSNKVTEKGKYVELRCDPISGHTALYWYRQSLGQGPEFLIYFQGTGAADDSGLPNDRFFAVRPEGSVSTLKIQRTERGDSAVYLCASSLQVANTEAFFGQGTRLTVV.

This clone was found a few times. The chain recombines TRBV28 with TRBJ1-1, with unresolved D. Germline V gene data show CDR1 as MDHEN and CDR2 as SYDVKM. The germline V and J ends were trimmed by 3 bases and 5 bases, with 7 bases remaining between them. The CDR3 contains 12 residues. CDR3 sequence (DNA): TGTGCCAGCAGTTTTCCCAGGACTGAAGCTTTCTTT. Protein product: CASSFPRTEAFF. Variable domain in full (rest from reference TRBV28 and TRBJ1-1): DVKVTQSSRYLVKRTGEKVFLECVQDMDHENMFWYRQDPGLGLRLIYFSYDVKMKEKGDIPEGYSVSREKKERFSLILESASTNQTSMYLCASSFPRTEAFFGQGTRLTVV.

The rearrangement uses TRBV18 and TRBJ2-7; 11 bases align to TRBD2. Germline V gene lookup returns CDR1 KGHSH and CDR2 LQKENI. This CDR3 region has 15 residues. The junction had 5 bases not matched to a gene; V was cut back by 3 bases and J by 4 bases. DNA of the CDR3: TGTGCCAGCTCACCGGGACTAGCGGACCTATACGAGCAGTACTTC. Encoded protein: CASSPGLADLYEQYF.

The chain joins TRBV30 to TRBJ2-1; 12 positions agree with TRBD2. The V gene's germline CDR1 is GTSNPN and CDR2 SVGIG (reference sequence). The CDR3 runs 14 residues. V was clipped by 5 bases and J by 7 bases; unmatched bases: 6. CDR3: CAWVGLAGWNEQFF. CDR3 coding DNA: TGTGCCTGGGTCGGACTAGCGGGATGGAATGAGCAGTTCTTC.

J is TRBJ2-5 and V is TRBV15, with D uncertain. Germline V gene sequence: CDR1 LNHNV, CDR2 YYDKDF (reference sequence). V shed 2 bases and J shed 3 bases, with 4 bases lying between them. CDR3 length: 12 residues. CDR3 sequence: CATSRSEETQYF. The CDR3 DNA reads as TGTGCCACCAGCAGATCCGAAGAGACCCAGTACTTC.

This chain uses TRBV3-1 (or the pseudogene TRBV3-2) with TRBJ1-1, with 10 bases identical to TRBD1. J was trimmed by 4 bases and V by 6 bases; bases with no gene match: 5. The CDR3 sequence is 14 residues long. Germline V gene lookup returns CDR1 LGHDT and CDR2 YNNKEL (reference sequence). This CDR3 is CASRARDRGTEAFF. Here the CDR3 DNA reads TGTGCCAGCAGAGCCCGGGACAGGGGCACTGAAGCTTTCTTT.

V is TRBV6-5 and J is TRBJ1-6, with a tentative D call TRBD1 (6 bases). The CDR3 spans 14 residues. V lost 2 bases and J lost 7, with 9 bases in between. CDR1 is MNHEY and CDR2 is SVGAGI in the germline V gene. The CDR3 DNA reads TGTGCCAGCAGTTACCGGGACACCAATTCACCCCTCCACTTT. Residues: CASSYRDTNSPLHF.

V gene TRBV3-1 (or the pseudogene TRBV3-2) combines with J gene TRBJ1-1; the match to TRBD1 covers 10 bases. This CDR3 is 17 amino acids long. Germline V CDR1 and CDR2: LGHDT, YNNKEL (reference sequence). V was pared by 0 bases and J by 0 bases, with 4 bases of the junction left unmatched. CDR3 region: CASSQDRDRGLNTEAFF. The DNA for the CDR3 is TGTGCCAGCAGCCAAGATCGGGACAGGGGCCTGAACACTGAAGCTTTCTTT.

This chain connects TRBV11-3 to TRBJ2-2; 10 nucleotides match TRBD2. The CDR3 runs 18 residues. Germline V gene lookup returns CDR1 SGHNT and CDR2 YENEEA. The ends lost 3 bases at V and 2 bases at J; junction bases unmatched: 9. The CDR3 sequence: CASSFGYGLAVNTGELFF. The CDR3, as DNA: TGTGCCAGCAGCTTCGGGTATGGACTAGCGGTTAACACCGGGGAGCTGTTTTTT.

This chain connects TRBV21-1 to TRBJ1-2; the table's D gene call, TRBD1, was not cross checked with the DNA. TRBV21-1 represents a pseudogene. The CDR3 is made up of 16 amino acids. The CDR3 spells CASSRDSRGLDDGYTF. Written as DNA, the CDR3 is TGTGCCAGCAGCAGGGACAGCAGGGGGCTAGACGATGGCTACACCTTC.